One sample yielded the 25 T cell receptor beta chains listed below, sequenced in a study of T cells expressing NK-cell markers. Using the 5' RACE reads, TCRdb records one entry per CDR3 protein without DNA. The table lists a few hundred thousand distinct CDR3 sequences. The sequenced sample was blood T cells: a sorted CD56 or NKG2C T cell subset, CD4+ or CD8+ T cells, or bulk PBMC T cells (not recorded which). The receptors were sampled from a woman between 45 and 60 years old in good health.

The chain couples TRBV7-3 to TRBJ2-1; TCRdb's D call of TRBD1 is untestable without DNA. Germline values: CDR1 SGHTA, CDR2 FQGTGA. CDR3 size: 16 residues. CDR3 amino acids: CASSAPFGSEPNEQFF. Full variable domain (remainder filled in from reference TRBV7-3 and TRBJ2-1): GAGVSQTPSNKVTEKGKYVELRCDPISGHTALYWYRQSLGQGPEFLIYFQGTGAADDSGLPNDRFFAVRPEGSVSTLKIQRTERGDSAVYLCASSAPFGSEPNEQFFGPGTRLTVL.

The chain is built from TRBV4-1 and TRBJ1-2. CDR3 length equals 15 residues. Germline V gene data show CDR1 as MGHRA and CDR2 as YSYEKL. The chain's CDR3 is CASSQARVYRAGYTF.

The V and J genes are TRBV2 and TRBJ2-7; as DNA is missing, the TRBD2 call by TCRdb cannot be tested. CDR3 size: 14 residues. Germline values: CDR1 SNHLY, CDR2 FYNNEI. CDR3 residues: CAKGNSGFSYEQYF.

The genes are TRBV12-3 or TRBV12-4 and TRBJ2-5; TCRdb gives TRBD2 as the D gene, but with no DNA this cannot be confirmed. CDR3 length: 14 amino acids. CDR3 protein: CASSRGTTQETQYF.

The CDR3 is CASSPVDRGPRGHEFF. The rearrangement links TRBV18 to TRBJ2-1; there is no DNA to check the TCRdb D call of TRBD1. The length of the CDR3 is 16 residues. Germline CDR1 is KGHSH and CDR2 is LQKENI.

V gene TRBV9 combines with J gene TRBJ2-1; TCRdb indicates TRBD2, and absent DNA this call remains unverified. Germline lookup yields CDR1 SGDLS and CDR2 YYNGEE. The CDR3 length is 17 residues. CDR3 region: CASSVATRDFSYNEQFF.

The CDR3 protein is CASSVRTTLPQHF. The chain combines TRBV6-1 with TRBJ1-5. The CDR3 runs to 13 residues. Per the germline V gene, CDR1 is MNHNS and CDR2 is SASEGT.

The chain joins TRBV7-9 to TRBJ2-3; TCRdb's D call of TRBD2 is untestable without DNA. From germline, CDR1 is SEHNR and CDR2 FQNEAQ (reference sequence). This CDR3 spans 12 amino acids. The CDR3 sequence is CASRRLGDTQYF.

This sequence joins TRBV2 and TRBJ2-2; absent DNA, TCRdb's TRBD1 call cannot be checked. This CDR3 has 14 amino acids. Germline CDR1 reads SNHLY; CDR2 reads FYNNEI. CDR3 in amino acids: CARGDSMNTGELFF.

The rearrangement links TRBV5-5 to TRBJ1-1; the D call from TCRdb, TRBD1, cannot be confirmed without DNA. The germline CDR1 and CDR2 sequences are SGHKS and YYEKEE (reference sequence). This CDR3 has 15 residues. CDR3 amino acids: CASSRPGQGSREAFF.

The V and J genes are TRBV11-2 and TRBJ1-4. The CDR3 contains 15 residues. Germline V CDR1 and CDR2: SGHAT, FQNNGV. This CDR3 reads CASSLDPAYNEKLFF. Full variable domain (outside the CDR3, taken from reference TRBV11-2 and TRBJ1-4): EAGVAQSPRYKIIEKRQSVAFWCNPISGHATLYWYQQILGQGPKLLIQFQNNGVVDDSQLPKDRFSAERLKGVDSTLKIQPAKLEDSAVYLCASSLDPAYNEKLFFGSGTQLSVL.

The chain has TRBV11-2 and TRBJ2-7. This CDR3 region has 15 residues. The germline gives CDR1 SGHAT, CDR2 FQNNGV. This chain's CDR3 is CASSPRLDSSYEQYF.

The chain couples TRBV12-3 or TRBV12-4 to TRBJ2-1; TCRdb gives TRBD2 as the D gene, but with no DNA this cannot be confirmed. There are 15 residues in the CDR3. CDR3 sequence: CASSFEGPRGNEQFF.

The chain recombines TRBV5-1 with TRBJ2-5; lacking DNA, the TRBD2 call made by TCRdb goes unchecked. This CDR3 is built from 16 residues. Germline loops: CDR1 SGHRS, CDR2 YFSETQ. CDR3: CASSSNGLAGSETQYF.

The chain carries TRBV4-1 and TRBJ2-7; with no DNA, the TCRdb D assignment of TRBD2 cannot be verified. This CDR3 region has 14 residues. CDR1 is MGHRA and CDR2 is YSYEKL in the germline V gene. CDR3 sequence: CASSQKRDGLEQYF.

V and J are TRBV29-1 and TRBJ1-3. The length of the CDR3 is 13 residues. In germline, CDR1 is SQVTM, CDR2 ANQGSEA. This CDR3 is CSGGLSSGNTIYF. Supplemented by reference TRBV29-1 and TRBJ1-3, the full variable domain reads SAVISQKPSRDICQRGTSLTIQCQVDSQVTMMFWYRQQPGQSLTLIATANQGSEATYESGFVIDKFPISRPNLTFSTLTVSNMSPEDSSIYLCSGGLSSGNTIYFGEGSWLTVV.

The V gene is TRBV20-1, the J gene TRBJ2-7; the D gene TCRdb calls, TRBD1, cannot be checked with no DNA. The CDR3 has 15 amino acids. Germline CDR1 reads DFQATT; CDR2 reads SNEGSKA (reference sequence). The chain's CDR3 is CSARGGPRANYEQYF.

CDR3 loop: CASSQGGSPQETQYF. The V and J genes are TRBV4-1 and TRBJ2-5. Germline CDR1 and CDR2: MGHRA and YSYEKL. CDR3 size: 15 residues.

The gene calls are TRBV11-1 and TRBJ1-1. CDR3 size: 15 residues. CDR1 and CDR2 from the germline V gene are SGHAT and FQDESV (reference sequence). The CDR3 protein is CASSLVPSQNTEAFF.

The V call is TRBV3-1, the J call TRBJ2-4. The germline V gene encodes CDR1 LGHDT and CDR2 YNNKEL (reference sequence). The CDR3 length is 15 residues. CDR3 region: CASSQEGLAENIQYF.

The CDR3 loop is CASSYSGVQETQYF. V and J are TRBV2 and TRBJ2-5; the TCRdb call, TRBD2, lacks DNA for checking. CDR1 is SNHLY, CDR2 FYNNEI, per germline. The CDR3 consists of 14 residues.

The chain links TRBV12-3 or TRBV12-4 to TRBJ2-7; no DNA is available, so the TRBD1 call from TCRdb remains unchecked. The CDR3 totals 15 residues. CDR3 sequence: CASNRRGQGHYEQYF.

This sequence joins TRBV19 and TRBJ2-3. Germline values: CDR1 LNHDA, CDR2 SQIVND (reference sequence). The CDR3 is 16 amino acids. The CDR3 loop reads CASSILDKTRTDTQYF.

The V gene is TRBV30, the J gene TRBJ1-1. CDR3 length: 11 amino acids. Germline loops: CDR1 GTSNPN, CDR2 SVGIG (reference sequence). This CDR3 reads CAWSSYTEAFF.

V usage is TRBV4-1 and J usage is TRBJ1-1. Looked up from germline, CDR1 is MGHRA and CDR2 is YSYEKL. The CDR3 covers 15 residues. CDR3 sequence reads: CASSHLRGGDTEAFF.